What follows is one T cell receptor beta chain and its context. V trimming: 4 bases; J trimming: 10 bases; junction bases outside the gene matches: 10. The CDR3 extends over 15 amino acids. Germline V lookup: CDR1 MNHEY, CDR2 SVGAGI. Sequencing used immunoSEQ multiplex PCR; TCRdb keeps in-frame clones, though not all of them. In the table there are around 130,000 clones, 60% to 85% of which are singletons. The data stem from a study of blood T cell repertoires in COVID-19. The sample taken for sequencing was peripheral blood. This receptor was taken from a man aged 50 or older with acute or convalescent COVID-19. This chain links TRBV6-5 with TRBJ1-6, with 7 bases matching TRBD1. CDR3 nucleotide sequence: TGTGCCAGCAGTTTGGGCAGGGGGAGAGAATCACCCCTCCACTTT. This encodes CASSLGRGRESPLHF.